This T cell receptor (beta chain) emerged from a study of cytomegalovirus exposure and HLA in healthy donors. TCRdb keeps only in-frame clones here, not all; method: immunoSEQ multiplex PCR. The sample shows about 110,000 clones, approximately 85% of them seen only once. Germline-derived CDR1 and CDR2 are SGHNT and YYREEE (reference sequence). Trimming stripped 2 bases from V and 4 bases from J, with 9 bases between. This CDR3 region has 13 residues. The clonotype comes from a woman aged 18 to 35 in good health and CMV-seronegative. The chain links TRBV5-4 to TRBJ2-5; D is possibly TRBD1 (6 bases). The sequencing input was PBMCs. CDR3 in amino acids: CASSFTGRETQYF. The DNA for the CDR3 is TGTGCCAGCAGCTTCACAGGGAGAGAGACCCAGTACTTC.